Shown below are 25 T cell receptor beta chains from a single sample sequenced in a study of OX40 agonist ivuxolimab in advanced cancers. Produced via immunoSEQ multiplex PCR; TCRdb's table is partial and in-frame only. The sample contains some 69,000 clones, more than 80% of which appear only once. The input for sequencing was CD4+ or CD8+ T cells sorted from blood, taken in a trial of the OX40 agonist ivuxolimab. These receptors came from an adult with an advanced solid tumor such as melanoma, head and neck, liver or kidney cancer.

This clone was counted between two and nine times. The V gene is TRBV19, the J gene TRBJ1-4, with D perhaps matching TRBD1 (5 bases). CDR1 and CDR2 from the germline V gene are LNHDA and SQIVND (reference sequence). Trimming took 6 bases from V and 0 from J, leaving 11 bases between them. The CDR3 length is 15 residues. The CDR3 DNA follows: TGTGCCAGTAGCACCTCCAGGGCAACTAATGAAAAACTGTTTTTT. Amino acid sequence: CASSTSRATNEKLFF.

The rearrangement joins TRBV6-5 to TRBJ2-7, with D perhaps matching TRBD2 (6 bases). The germline gives CDR1 MNHEY, CDR2 SVGAGI. This CDR3 spans 14 amino acids. Between the trimmed V and J ends, which lost 2 bases and 3 bases, there was a span of 11 bases. The CDR3 coding sequence is TGTGCCAGCAGTTACGTCGCGGGGTACTACGAGCAGTACTTC. Its protein is CASSYVAGYYEQYF.

The chain recombines TRBV7-2 with TRBJ2-3; D is unresolved. CDR1 is SGHTA and CDR2 is FQGNSA in the germline V gene. The CDR3 contains 12 residues. Trimming stripped 5 bases from V and 4 bases from J, with 7 bases between. DNA for the CDR3: TGTGCCAGCAGCCGGAGTGCAGATACGCAGTATTTT. It codes for CASSRSADTQYF.

The chain is built from TRBV7-9 and TRBJ2-7, with no clear D. The CDR3 loop spans 13 amino acids. The germline CDR1 and CDR2 sequences are SEHNR and FQNEAQ (reference sequence). V was pared by 3 bases and J by 5 bases, with 11 bases between. The CDR3 reads CASSFEDRHEQYF. The CDR3 DNA reads TGTGCCAGCAGCTTCGAGGATCGGCACGAGCAGTACTTC.

The chain joins TRBV9 to TRBJ2-1, with 7 bases that match TRBD1. The CDR3 is 15 residues long. V lost 3 bases, J lost 0 bases, and 3 bases stayed unmatched. The germline CDR1 and CDR2 sequences are SGDLS and YYNGEE. The DNA of the CDR3 is TGTGCCAGCAGCGCGGGACAGAGCTCCTACAATGAGCAGTTCTTC. Translated: CASSAGQSSYNEQFF.

V is TRBV28 and J is TRBJ1-4; D perhaps matches TRBD1 (5 bases). The CDR3 sequence is 14 residues long. V was pared by 10 bases and J by 8 bases, with 20 bases between. Germline-derived CDR1 and CDR2 are MDHEN and SYDVKM. CDR3 nucleotides: TGTGCCATCCCTTCGGGGCAGGCAGGCGAAAAACTGTTTTTT. As protein: CAIPSGQAGEKLFF.

J is TRBJ1-2 and V is TRBV30, with D hard to call. The V gene lost 0 bases and the J gene lost 5 bases, with 4 bases spanning the gap. CDR3 length: 11 amino acids. Germline V gene lookup returns CDR1 GTSNPN and CDR2 SVGIG (reference sequence). The CDR3 reads CAWSVGYGYTF. The CDR3 DNA is TGTGCCTGGAGTGTAGGGTATGGCTACACCTTC.

The gene calls are TRBV6-5 and TRBJ2-7; no firm D call. This CDR3 is 11 amino acids long. CDR1 and CDR2 from the germline V gene are MNHEY and SVGAGI. Trimming stripped 6 bases from V and 3 bases from J, with 6 bases between. The DNA for the CDR3 is TGTGCCAGCAGGGCCCTCTACGAGCAGTACTTC. It translates to CASRALYEQYF.

The chain joins TRBV5-1 to TRBJ2-7, with D perhaps given as TRBD1 or TRBD2 (5 bases each). V dropped 0 bases and J dropped 2 bases, with 9 bases sitting between them. The germline V gene encodes CDR1 SGHRS and CDR2 YFSETQ. The CDR3 contains 14 residues. CDR3 nucleotide sequence: TGCGCCAGCAGCTTGGTAGGGGAGACCTACGAGCAGTACTTC. Protein product: CASSLVGETYEQYF.

This clone was picked up one time. J is TRBJ2-7 and V is TRBV5-6; D might be TRBD1 (5 bases). Trimming shortened V by 4 bases and J by 3 bases, and 8 bases separated the two germline ends. CDR3 length equals 12 residues. From germline, CDR1 is SGHDT and CDR2 YYEEEE. The CDR3 is CASSRGSYEQYF. The CDR3, as DNA: TGTGCCAGCAGCAGGGGTAGCTACGAGCAGTACTTC.

V gene TRBV6-1 combines with J gene TRBJ1-1; D is possibly TRBD1 (5 bases). The CDR3 consists of 12 residues. Germline loops: CDR1 MNHNS, CDR2 SASEGT. V lost 7 bases, J lost 3 bases, and 9 bases lay in between. This chain's CDR3 is CASMGTDTEAFF. The CDR3 DNA follows: TGTGCCAGCATGGGGACGGACACTGAAGCTTTCTTT.

This clone turned up a few times. The V and J genes are TRBV6-4 and TRBJ1-1, with D uncertain. This CDR3 spans 12 amino acids. V dropped 4 bases and J dropped 7 bases, with 10 bases sitting between them. Per germline, CDR1 MRHNA and CDR2 SNTAGT. The CDR3 DNA follows: TGTGCCAGCAGTGGGGTGGGCGGTGAAGCTTTCTTT. Encoded protein: CASSGVGGEAFF.

This rearrangement joins TRBV9 to TRBJ2-3, with 8 bases identical to TRBD1. The CDR3 has 13 amino acids. V lost 3 bases, J lost 6 bases, and 3 bases stayed unmatched. Looked up from germline, CDR1 is SGDLS and CDR2 is YYNGEE. CDR3 sequence: CASSAGGRDTQYF. As DNA, the CDR3 is TGTGCCAGCAGCGCAGGGGGCAGGGATACGCAGTATTTT.

The genes are TRBV4-3 and TRBJ2-1; D gene unclear. CDR3 length equals 13 residues. Per the germline V gene, CDR1 is LGHNA and CDR2 is YSLEER. Trimming removed 0 bases from V and 9 bases from J, with 9 bases in between. The CDR3 sequence is CASSQEQKGEQFF. DNA for the CDR3: TGCGCCAGCAGCCAAGAACAGAAGGGTGAGCAGTTCTTC.

The chain combines TRBV19 with TRBJ1-3; the D is unclear. The CDR3 runs 15 residues. Germline assignment: CDR1 LNHDA and CDR2 SQIVND (reference sequence). Trimming removed 4 bases from V and 0 bases from J, with 10 bases in between. The DNA of the CDR3 is TGTGCCAGTAGTAATAACGTCGACTCTGGAAACACCATATATTTT. Amino acids: CASSNNVDSGNTIYF.

J is TRBJ2-7 and V is TRBV7-3; D could derive from TRBD1 or TRBD2 (6 bases each). CDR1 is SGHTA, CDR2 FQGTGA, per germline. CDR3 length: 15 amino acids. The V end was cut by 5 bases, the J end by 4 bases, with 18 bases between. CDR3 residues: CASSLRAGEAYEQYF. The CDR3 coding sequence is TGTGCCAGCAGCCTAAGGGCAGGGGAGGCGTACGAGCAGTACTTC.

The rearrangement joins TRBV6-6 to TRBJ2-5, with TRBD1 matching 8 bases. CDR1 is MNHNY and CDR2 is SVGAGI in the germline V gene (reference sequence). The trim removed 3 bases at V and 4 bases at J, leaving 7 bases unmatched. This CDR3 is 15 amino acids long. The CDR3 loop reads CASSYQGAPSETQYF. In DNA, the CDR3 is TGTGCCAGCAGTTATCAGGGGGCTCCCTCAGAGACCCAGTACTTC.

The chain links TRBV27 to TRBJ2-5; 8 nucleotides match TRBD1. V gave up 6 bases and J gave up 2 bases; unmatched junction bases: 20. The CDR3 length is 19 residues. Germline assignment: CDR1 MNHEY and CDR2 SMNVEV (reference sequence). CDR3 sequence reads: CASSRTGTGWRLLQETQYF. The CDR3 DNA sequence: TGTGCCAGCAGCAGAACCGGGACAGGCTGGAGACTACTTCAAGAGACCCAGTACTTC.

This clone came up a few times. The chain joins TRBV11-2 to TRBJ2-1; D not certain. Germline CDR1 SGHAT, CDR2 FQNNGV. The CDR3 extends over 12 amino acids. The ends were cut back, 0 bases at V and 8 bases at J, with 5 bases in the middle. DNA of the CDR3: TGTGCCAGCAGCTTAGATAGGGATGAGCAGTTCTTC. As protein: CASSLDRDEQFF.

The chain employs TRBV18 and TRBJ2-7; D is perhaps TRBD1 or TRBD2 (5 bases each). Trimming took off 4 bases at V and 7 bases at J, with 14 bases between the two ends. The CDR3 runs to 13 residues. CDR1 and CDR2 (germline): KGHSH, LQKENI. The CDR3 coding sequence is TGTGCCAGCTCACTGGACTCTTGGGGGGAGCAGTACTTC. This sequence encodes CASSLDSWGEQYF.

The gene calls are TRBV9 and TRBJ2-3, with TRBD1 as a possible D gene (6 bases). The V and J ends lost 0 bases and 3 bases respectively, with 14 bases between them. This CDR3 spans 16 amino acids. Germline values: CDR1 SGDLS, CDR2 YYNGEE. CDR3 protein: CASSVGNRDLTDTQYF. The CDR3, as DNA: TGTGCCAGCAGCGTAGGAAACAGGGATTTAACAGATACGCAGTATTTT.

The chain combines TRBV30 with TRBJ2-4; 8 bases map to TRBD1. The germline V gene has CDR1 GTSNPN and CDR2 SVGIG (reference sequence). Trimming removed 3 bases from V and 6 bases from J; junction bases left unmatched: 1. This CDR3 is built from 12 residues. CDR3 nucleotide sequence: TGTGCCTGGAGGGACAGGGTAAACATTCAGTACTTC. Translation gives CAWRDRVNIQYF.

This chain connects TRBV6-1 to TRBJ2-7; 10 nucleotides match TRBD1. This CDR3 spans 13 amino acids. CDR1 is MNHNS and CDR2 is SASEGT in the germline V gene. Trimming took 6 bases from V and 5 from J; bases not matched to a gene: 4. CDR3 sequence reads: CASSRTGGDEQYF. CDR3 DNA sequence: TGTGCCAGCAGCCGGACAGGGGGGGACGAGCAGTACTTC.

V usage is TRBV2 and J usage is TRBJ2-6, with D perhaps matching TRBD1 (6 bases). Trimming took 9 bases from V and 0 from J, leaving 9 bases between them. The CDR3 runs 14 residues. Germline V gives CDR1 SNHLY, CDR2 FYNNEI. The CDR3 region has the DNA TGTGCCAGGGGGGCGGCCTCTGGGGCCAACGTCCTGACTTTC. Protein sequence: CARGAASGANVLTF.

The chain employs TRBV4-1 and TRBJ2-7, with TRBD2 matching 7 bases. The CDR3 totals 19 residues. Germline CDR1 and CDR2: MGHRA and YSYEKL. J gave up 3 bases and V 4 bases, and 21 bases lay outside the gene matches. Here the CDR3 reads CASSRQLATLTVHHYEQYF. CDR3 sequence (DNA): TGCGCCAGCAGCCGCCAACTAGCGACTCTAACCGTACACCACTACGAGCAGTACTTC.